This TCR beta chain was sequenced for a study of cytomegalovirus exposure and HLA in healthy donors. J was trimmed by 5 bases and V by 5 bases; bases with no gene match: 11. The germline gives CDR1 LNHDA, CDR2 SQIVND (reference sequence). This CDR3 is 15 amino acids long. As for this clone: Its specificity is unknown.

The PCR contained 60 Vbeta and 13 Jbeta primers. TCRdb's copy holds only in-frame clones and misses some; the assay was immunoSEQ multiplex PCR. The data hold 150,000 to 200,000 clones, with about 80% observed a single time. Study results and limitations: The HLA-A and HLA-B alleles of most subjects were reportedly predicted accurately from TCR beta sequences. Reports showed the classifier diagnosing cytomegalovirus status with high specificity and sensitivity.

This receptor was obtained from a man aged 40-50 years in good health and CMV-seronegative. The V and J genes are TRBV19 and TRBJ1-1; TRBD1 matches at 7 bases. Sequencing was done on a sample of PBMCs. The CDR3 loop is CASSLYRGAGTEAFF. The CDR3 bases are TGTGCCAGTAGTTTGTACAGGGGCGCAGGGACTGAAGCTTTCTTT.